Below, one T cell receptor beta chain is given with its context. Its antigen is not identified. The sample is drawn from a study of vaccination effects on CD4 cells after COVID-19. Only in-frame clones appear in the TCRdb table, and some are missing; sequencing was by immunoSEQ multiplex PCR. Of fewer than 30,000 clones in the sample, approximately 83% were seen once. General study points: Clones arising from infection and from vaccination showed marked clonal contraction late after vaccination.

The ends lost 6 bases at V and 0 bases at J; junction bases unmatched: 2. The CDR3 totals 15 residues. In germline, CDR1 is MNHEY, CDR2 SVGAGI. Expansion with viral peptide pools was applied to antigen-specific CD4+ T cells by the ViraFEST assay prior to sequencing. Culturing for about 9 days preceded CD4+ T cell isolation. Testing of the vaccine recipients showed negative nucleocapsid antibodies and no prior SARS-CoV-2 infection. Cultivation was performed at about 1.8 million PBMC per well with approximately 10 IU/ml IL-2 and 9 to 10 ug/ml peptides added. The sequence was collected from a human donor who received a COVID-19 vaccine. This sample comprised CD4+ T cells from PBMCs cultured with HCoV-NL63 spike peptides, obtained before COVID-19 vaccination. The chain carries TRBV6-5 and TRBJ1-6, with TRBD1 matching over 7 bases. In DNA form, the CDR3 reads TGTGCCAGCAGGGGACAGAGCTCCTATAATTCACCCCTCCACTTT. Protein product: CASRGQSSYNSPLHF.